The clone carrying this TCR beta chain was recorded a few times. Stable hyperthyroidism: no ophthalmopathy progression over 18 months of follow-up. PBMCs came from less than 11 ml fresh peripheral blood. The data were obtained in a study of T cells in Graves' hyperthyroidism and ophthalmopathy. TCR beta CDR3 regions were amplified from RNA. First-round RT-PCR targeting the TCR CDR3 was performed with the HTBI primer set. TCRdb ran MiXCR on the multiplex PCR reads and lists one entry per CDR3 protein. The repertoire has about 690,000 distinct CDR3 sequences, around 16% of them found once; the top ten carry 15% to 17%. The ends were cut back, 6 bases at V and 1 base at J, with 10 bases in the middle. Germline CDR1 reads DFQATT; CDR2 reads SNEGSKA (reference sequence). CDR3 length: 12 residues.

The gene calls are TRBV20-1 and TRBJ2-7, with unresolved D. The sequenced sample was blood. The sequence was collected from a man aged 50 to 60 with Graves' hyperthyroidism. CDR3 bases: TGCAGTGCCCGTCCCCGGTCCTACGAGCAGTACTTC. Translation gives CSARPRSYEQYF.